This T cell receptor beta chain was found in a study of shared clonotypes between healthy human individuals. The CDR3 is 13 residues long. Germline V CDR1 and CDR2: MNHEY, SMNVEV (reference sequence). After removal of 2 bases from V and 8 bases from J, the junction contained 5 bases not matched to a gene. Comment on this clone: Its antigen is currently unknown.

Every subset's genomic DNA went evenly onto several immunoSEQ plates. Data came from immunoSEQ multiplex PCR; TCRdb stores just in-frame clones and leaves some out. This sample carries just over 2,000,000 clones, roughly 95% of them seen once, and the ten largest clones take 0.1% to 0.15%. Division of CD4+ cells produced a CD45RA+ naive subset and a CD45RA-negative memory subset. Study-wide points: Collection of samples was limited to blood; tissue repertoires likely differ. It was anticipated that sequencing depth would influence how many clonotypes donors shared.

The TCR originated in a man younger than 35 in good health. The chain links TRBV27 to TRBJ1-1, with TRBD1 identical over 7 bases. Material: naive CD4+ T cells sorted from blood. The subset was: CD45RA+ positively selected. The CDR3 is CASSLARDREAFF. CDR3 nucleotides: TGTGCCAGCAGTTTAGCCAGGGACAGAGAAGCTTTCTTT.